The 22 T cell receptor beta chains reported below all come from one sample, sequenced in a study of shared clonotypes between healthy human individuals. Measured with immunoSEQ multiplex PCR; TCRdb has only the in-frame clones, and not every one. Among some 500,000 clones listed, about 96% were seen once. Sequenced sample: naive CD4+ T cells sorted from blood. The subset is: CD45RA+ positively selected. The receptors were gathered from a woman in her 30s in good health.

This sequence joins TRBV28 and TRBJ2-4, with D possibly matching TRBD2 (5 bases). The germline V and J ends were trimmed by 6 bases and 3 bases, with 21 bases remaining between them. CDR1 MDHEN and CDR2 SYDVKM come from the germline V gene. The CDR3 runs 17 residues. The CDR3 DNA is TGTGCCAGCAGCTACGGGATGCTCCGGGTGGACAAAAACATTCAGTACTTC. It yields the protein CASSYGMLRVDKNIQYF. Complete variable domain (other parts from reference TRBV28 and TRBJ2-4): DVKVTQSSRYLVKRTGEKVFLECVQDMDHENMFWYRQDPGLGLRLIYFSYDVKMKEKGDIPEGYSVSREKKERFSLILESASTNQTSMYLCASSYGMLRVDKNIQYFGAGTRLSVL.

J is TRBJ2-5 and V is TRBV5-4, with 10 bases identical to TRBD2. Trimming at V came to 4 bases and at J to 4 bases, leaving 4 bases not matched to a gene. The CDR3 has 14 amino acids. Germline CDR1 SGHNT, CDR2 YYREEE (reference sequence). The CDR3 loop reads CASSPRLAGETQYF. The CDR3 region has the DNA TGTGCCAGCAGCCCGAGACTAGCGGGAGAGACCCAGTACTTC.

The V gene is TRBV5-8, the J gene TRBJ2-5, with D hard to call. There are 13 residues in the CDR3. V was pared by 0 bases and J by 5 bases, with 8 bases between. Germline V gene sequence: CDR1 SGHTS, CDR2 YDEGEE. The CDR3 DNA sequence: TGTGCCAGCAGCTTGGACCCCCGGGAGACCCAGTACTTC. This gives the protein CASSLDPRETQYF.

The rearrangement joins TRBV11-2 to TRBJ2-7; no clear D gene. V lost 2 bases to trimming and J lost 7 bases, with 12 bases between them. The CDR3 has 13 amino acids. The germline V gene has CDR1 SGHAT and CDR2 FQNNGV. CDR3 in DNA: TGTGCCAGCAGCTTATCGGACGTGGGGGAGCAGTACTTC. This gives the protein CASSLSDVGEQYF.

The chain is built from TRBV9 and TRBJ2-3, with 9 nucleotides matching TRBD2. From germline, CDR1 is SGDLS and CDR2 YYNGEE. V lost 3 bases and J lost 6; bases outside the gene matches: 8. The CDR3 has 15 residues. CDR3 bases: TGTGCCAGCAGCGCCTTAGCGGGAGAAGCCGATACGCAGTATTTT. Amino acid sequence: CASSALAGEADTQYF.

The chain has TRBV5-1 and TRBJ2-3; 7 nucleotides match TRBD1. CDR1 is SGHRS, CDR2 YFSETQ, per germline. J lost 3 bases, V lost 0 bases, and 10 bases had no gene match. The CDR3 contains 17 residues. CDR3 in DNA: TGCGCCAGCAGCTTGGGATTCGTGGCAGGGGGTACAGATACGCAGTATTTT. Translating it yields CASSLGFVAGGTDTQYF.

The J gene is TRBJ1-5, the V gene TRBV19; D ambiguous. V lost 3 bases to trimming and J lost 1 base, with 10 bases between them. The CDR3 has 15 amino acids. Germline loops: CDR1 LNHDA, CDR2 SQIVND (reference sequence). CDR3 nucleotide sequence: TGTGCCAGTAGTATCATCGAAGGCAGCAATCAGCCCCAGCATTTT. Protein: CASSIIEGSNQPQHF.

The CDR3 loop is CASSSNPSGLNTEAFF. CDR3 nucleotides: TGTGCCAGCTCAAGCAACCCCTCAGGTTTGAACACTGAAGCTTTCTTT. The chain carries TRBV18 and TRBJ1-1; D is ambiguous. The CDR3 extends over 16 amino acids. Germline CDR1 is KGHSH and CDR2 is LQKENI. V dropped 5 bases and J dropped 0 bases, with 16 bases sitting between them. Drawing the rest from reference TRBV18 and TRBJ1-1, the complete variable domain is NAGVMQNPRHLVRRRGQEARLRCSPMKGHSHVYWYRQLPEEGLKFMVYLQKENIIDESGMPKERFSAEFPKEGPSILRIQQVVRGDSAAYFCASSSNPSGLNTEAFFGQGTRLTVV.

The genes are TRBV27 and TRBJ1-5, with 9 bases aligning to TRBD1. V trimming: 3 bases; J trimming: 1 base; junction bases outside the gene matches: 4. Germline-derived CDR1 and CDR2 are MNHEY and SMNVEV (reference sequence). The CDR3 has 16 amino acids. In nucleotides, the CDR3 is TGTGCCAGCAGTTTCCTTGGACAGGGGAGCAATCAGCCCCAGCATTTT. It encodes CASSFLGQGSNQPQHF.

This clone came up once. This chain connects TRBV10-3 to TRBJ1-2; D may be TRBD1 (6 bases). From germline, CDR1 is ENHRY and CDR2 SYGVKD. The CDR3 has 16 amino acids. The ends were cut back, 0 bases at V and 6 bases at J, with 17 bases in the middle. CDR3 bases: TGTGCCATCAGTGAGTCGGGGGAGGGGGTCGAAAATGGCTACACCTTC. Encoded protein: CAISESGEGVENGYTF.

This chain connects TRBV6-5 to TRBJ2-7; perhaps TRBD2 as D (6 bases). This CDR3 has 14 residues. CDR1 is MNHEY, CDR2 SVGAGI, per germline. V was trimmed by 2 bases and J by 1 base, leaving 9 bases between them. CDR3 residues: CASSYVGTSYEQYF. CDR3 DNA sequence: TGTGCCAGCAGTTACGTAGGGACTTCCTACGAGCAGTACTTC.

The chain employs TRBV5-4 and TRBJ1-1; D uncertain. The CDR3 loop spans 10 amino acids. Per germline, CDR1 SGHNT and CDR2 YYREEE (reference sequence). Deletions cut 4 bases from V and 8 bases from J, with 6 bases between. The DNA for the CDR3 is TGTGCCAGCAGCCGGGAGGAAGCTTTCTTT. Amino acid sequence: CASSREEAFF.

The CDR3 protein is CASSLVELAHTDTQYF. The CDR3 coding sequence is TGTGCCAGCAGCTTGGTCGAGCTAGCCCACACAGATACGCAGTATTTT. This rearrangement joins TRBV5-4 to TRBJ2-3; perhaps TRBD2 as D (5 bases). The V end was cut by 0 bases, the J end by 2 bases, with 13 bases between. CDR1 and CDR2 (germline): SGHNT, YYREEE (reference sequence). The CDR3 totals 16 residues.

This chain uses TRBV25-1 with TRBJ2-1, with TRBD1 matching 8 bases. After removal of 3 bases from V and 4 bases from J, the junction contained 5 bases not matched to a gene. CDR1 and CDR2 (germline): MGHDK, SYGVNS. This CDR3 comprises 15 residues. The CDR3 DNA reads TGTGCCAGCAGTGACACCGGACAGGGATACAATGAGCAGTTCTTC. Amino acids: CASSDTGQGYNEQFF.

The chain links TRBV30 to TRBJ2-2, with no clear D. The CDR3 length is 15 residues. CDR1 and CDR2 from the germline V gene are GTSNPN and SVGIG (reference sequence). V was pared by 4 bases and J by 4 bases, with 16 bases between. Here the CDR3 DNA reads TGTGCCTGGACCACAAAGAGATCAGGCACCGGGGAGCTGTTTTTT. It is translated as CAWTTKRSGTGELFF.

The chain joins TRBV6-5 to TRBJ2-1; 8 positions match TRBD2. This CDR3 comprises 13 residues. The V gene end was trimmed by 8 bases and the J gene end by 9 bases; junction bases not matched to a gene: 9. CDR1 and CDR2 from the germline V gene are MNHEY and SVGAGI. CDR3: CASSRTSKGEQFF. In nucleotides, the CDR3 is TGTGCCAGCTCACGGACTAGCAAAGGTGAGCAGTTCTTC.

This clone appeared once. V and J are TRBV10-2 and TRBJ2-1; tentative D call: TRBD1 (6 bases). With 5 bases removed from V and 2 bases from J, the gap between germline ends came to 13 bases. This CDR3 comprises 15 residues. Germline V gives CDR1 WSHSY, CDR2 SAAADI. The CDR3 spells CASSTGRETYNEQFF. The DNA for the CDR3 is TGCGCCAGCAGTACAGGGAGAGAGACCTACAATGAGCAGTTCTTC.

CDR3 nucleotide sequence: TGTGCCAGCAGTGAAGGGCGGCGGGCTTTCTTT. The encoded protein is CASSEGRRAFF. The V and J genes are TRBV2 and TRBJ1-1; D is unresolved. V was cut by 1 base and J by 11 bases, with 8 bases left in between. CDR3 length equals 11 residues. Germline V gene lookup returns CDR1 SNHLY and CDR2 FYNNEI.

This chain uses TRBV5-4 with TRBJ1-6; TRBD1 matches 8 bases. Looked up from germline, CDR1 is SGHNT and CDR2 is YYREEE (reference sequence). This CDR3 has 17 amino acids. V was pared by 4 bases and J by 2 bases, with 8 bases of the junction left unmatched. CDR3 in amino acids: CASSAAGGPAYNSPLHF. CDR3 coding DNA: TGTGCCAGCAGCGCCGCAGGGGGCCCAGCCTATAATTCACCCCTCCACTTT.

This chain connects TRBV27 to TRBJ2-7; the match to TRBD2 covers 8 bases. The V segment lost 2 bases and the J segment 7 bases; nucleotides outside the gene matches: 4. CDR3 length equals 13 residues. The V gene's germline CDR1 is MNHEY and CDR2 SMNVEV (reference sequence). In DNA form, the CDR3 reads TGTGCCAGCAGTTTAGCGGGAGGAAGGGAGCAGTACTTC. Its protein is CASSLAGGREQYF.

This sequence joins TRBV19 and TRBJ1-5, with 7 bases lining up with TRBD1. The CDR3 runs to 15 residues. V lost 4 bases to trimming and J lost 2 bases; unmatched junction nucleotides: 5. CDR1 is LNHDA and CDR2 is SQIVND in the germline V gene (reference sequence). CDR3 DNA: TGTGCCAGTAGTACACAGGGGTCCGGCAATCAGCCCCAGCATTTT. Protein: CASSTQGSGNQPQHF.

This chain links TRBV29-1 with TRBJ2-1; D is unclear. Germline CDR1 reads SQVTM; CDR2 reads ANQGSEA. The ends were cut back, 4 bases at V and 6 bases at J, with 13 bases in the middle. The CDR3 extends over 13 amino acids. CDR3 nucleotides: TGCAGCGTTGTACAGCAGAATGGCAATGAGCAGTTCTTC. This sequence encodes CSVVQQNGNEQFF.